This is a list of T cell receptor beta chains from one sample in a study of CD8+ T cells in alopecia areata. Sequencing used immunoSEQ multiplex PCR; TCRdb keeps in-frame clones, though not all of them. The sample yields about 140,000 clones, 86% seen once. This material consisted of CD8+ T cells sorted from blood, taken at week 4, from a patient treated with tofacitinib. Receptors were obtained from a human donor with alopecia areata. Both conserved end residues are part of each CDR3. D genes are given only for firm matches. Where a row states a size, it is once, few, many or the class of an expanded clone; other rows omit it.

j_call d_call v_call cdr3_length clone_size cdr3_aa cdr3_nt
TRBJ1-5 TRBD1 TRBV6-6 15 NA CASSYSPGGSQPQHF TGTGCCAGCAGTTACTCACCAGGGGGTAGTCAGCCCCAGCATTTT
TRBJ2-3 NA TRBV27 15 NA CASSFGAGWTDTQYF TGTGCCAGCAGTTTCGGAGCAGGGTGGACAGATACGCAGTATTTT
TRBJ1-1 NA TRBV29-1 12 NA CSAVEPNTEAFF TGCAGCGCCGTCGAACCGAACACTGAAGCTTTCTTT
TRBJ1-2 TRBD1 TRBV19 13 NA CASSTGGEDGYTF TGTGCCAGTAGTACAGGGGGCGAGGATGGCTACACCTTC
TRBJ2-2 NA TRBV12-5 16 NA CASGLAGVGDTGELFF TGTGCTAGTGGTTTGGCAGGGGTAGGGGACACCGGGGAGCTGTTTTTT
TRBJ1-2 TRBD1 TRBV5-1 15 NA CASSLGDRARNGYTF TGCGCCAGCAGCTTGGGGGACAGGGCAAGGAATGGCTACACCTTC
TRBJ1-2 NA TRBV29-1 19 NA CSVDLPWDGTLRRNYGYTF TGCAGCGTTGACCTCCCCTGGGACGGAACACTTCGCCGAAACTATGGCTACACCTTC
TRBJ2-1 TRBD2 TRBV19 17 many CASSIDPGAGGIDEQFF TGTGCCAGTAGTATAGACCCTGGAGCGGGAGGTATAGATGAGCAGTTCTTC
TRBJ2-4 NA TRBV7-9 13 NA CASWGNDKNIQYF TGTGCCAGCTGGGGGAACGACAAAAACATTCAGTACTTC
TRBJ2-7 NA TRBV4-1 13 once CASSTGMGYEQYF TGCGCCAGCAGCACAGGGATGGGCTACGAGCAGTACTTC
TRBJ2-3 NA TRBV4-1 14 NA CASSQEAGTDTQYF TGCGCCAGCAGCCAGGAGGCGGGAACAGATACGCAGTATTTT
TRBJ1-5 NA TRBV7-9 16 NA CASSLGRRIIGQPQHF TGTGCCAGCAGCTTAGGTCGCAGGATTATCGGTCAGCCCCAGCATTTT
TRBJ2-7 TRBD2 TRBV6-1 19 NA CASSETGLAGWKASYEQYF TGTGCCAGCAGCGAAACGGGACTAGCGGGATGGAAGGCCTCCTACGAGCAGTACTTC
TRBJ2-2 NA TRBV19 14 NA CASSIGSSSGELFF TGTGCCAGTAGTATAGGGAGTAGTTCCGGTGAGCTGTTTTTT
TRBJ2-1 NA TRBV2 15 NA CASRVGGGLDNEQFF TGTGCCAGCAGGGTCGGTGGGGGGCTCGACAATGAGCAGTTCTTC
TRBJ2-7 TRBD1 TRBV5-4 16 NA CASSIAGTGATYEQYF TGTGCCAGCAGCATAGCCGGGACAGGGGCCACCTACGAGCAGTACTTC
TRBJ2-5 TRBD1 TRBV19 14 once CATTMTGGEETQYF TGTGCCACCACGATGACAGGGGGCGAAGAGACCCAGTACTTC
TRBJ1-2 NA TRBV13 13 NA CAARATANYGYTF TGTGCCGCCCGGGCGACAGCTAACTATGGCTACACCTTC
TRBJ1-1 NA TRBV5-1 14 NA CASSLEEGTTEAFF TGCGCCAGCAGCTTGGAGGAGGGGACCACTGAAGCTTTCTTT
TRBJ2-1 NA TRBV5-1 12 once CASSLGSNEQFF TGCGCCAGCAGCTTGGGGTCGAATGAGCAGTTCTTC
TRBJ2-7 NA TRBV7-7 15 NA CASSLVGGPSYEQYF TGTGCCAGCAGCTTAGTAGGCGGACCATCCTACGAGCAGTACTTC
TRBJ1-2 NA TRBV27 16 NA CASSHLSSGPGYGYTF TGTGCCAGCAGCCATTTATCTTCCGGGCCAGGCTATGGCTACACCTTC
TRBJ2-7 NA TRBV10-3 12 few CAISESIYEQYF TGTGCCATCAGTGAGTCGATTTACGAGCAGTACTTC
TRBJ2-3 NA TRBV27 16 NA CASSLWASSFTDTQYF TGTGCCAGCAGTTTATGGGCCAGTTCTTTCACAGATACGCAGTATTTT
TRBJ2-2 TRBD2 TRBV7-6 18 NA CASSSGPPLATDTGELFF TGTGCCAGCAGCTCAGGTCCACCACTAGCGACAGACACCGGGGAGCTGTTTTTT
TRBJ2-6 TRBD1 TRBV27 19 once CASSFLSRDRVSGANVLTF TGTGCCAGCAGTTTCTTAAGTCGGGACAGGGTCTCTGGGGCCAACGTCCTGACTTTC
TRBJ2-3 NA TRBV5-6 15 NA CASSSRTLSTDTQYF TGTGCCAGCAGCTCGAGGACCCTCAGCACAGATACGCAGTATTTT
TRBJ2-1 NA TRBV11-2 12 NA CASSFTAGEQFF TGTGCCAGCAGTTTTACGGCCGGCGAGCAGTTCTTC
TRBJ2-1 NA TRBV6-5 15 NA CASSYRTGFRDEQFF TGTGCCAGCAGTTACCGTACAGGGTTTCGGGATGAGCAGTTCTTC
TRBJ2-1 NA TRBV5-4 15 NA CASTNRLLDNNEQFF TGTGCCAGCACCAACCGTCTCCTTGATAACAATGAGCAGTTCTTC
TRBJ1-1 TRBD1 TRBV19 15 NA CASSGQYRGNTEAFF TGTGCCAGTAGTGGGCAATACAGGGGGAACACTGAAGCTTTCTTT
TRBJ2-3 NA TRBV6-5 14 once CASSQDTATDTQYF TGTGCCAGCAGTCAAGATACAGCTACAGATACGCAGTATTTT
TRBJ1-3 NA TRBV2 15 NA CASSAGSYSGNTIYF TGTGCCAGCAGTGCGGGCAGCTACTCTGGAAACACCATATATTTT
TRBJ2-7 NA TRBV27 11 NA CASSSTYEQYF TGTGCCAGCAGTTCAACCTACGAGCAGTACTTC
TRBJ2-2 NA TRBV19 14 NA CASSIDLGGGELFF TGTGCCAGTAGTATCGACCTGGGCGGCGGGGAGCTGTTTTTT
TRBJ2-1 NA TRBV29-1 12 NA CSVGRIGREQFF TGCAGCGTTGGAAGGATAGGTAGGGAGCAGTTCTTC
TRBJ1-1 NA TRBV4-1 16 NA CASSQVRGVANTEAFF TGCGCCAGCAGCCAAGTAAGAGGGGTAGCGAACACTGAAGCTTTCTTT
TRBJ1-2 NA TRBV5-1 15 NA CASSYDSYANYGYTF TGCGCCAGCAGCTACGACAGCTATGCGAACTATGGCTACACCTTC
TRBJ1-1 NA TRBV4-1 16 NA CASSLMDGTVNTEAFF TGCGCCAGCAGCCTAATGGACGGGACGGTGAACACTGAAGCTTTCTTT
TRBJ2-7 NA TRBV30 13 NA CAWNIGGTYEQYF TGTGCCTGGAATATAGGGGGGACCTACGAGCAGTACTTC
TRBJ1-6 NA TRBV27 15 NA CASSLGQVGHSPLHF TGTGCCAGCAGTTTGGGGCAGGTGGGACATTCACCCCTCCACTTT
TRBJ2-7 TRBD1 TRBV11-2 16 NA CASSFPRTGDTYEQYF TGTGCCAGCAGCTTTCCTAGGACAGGGGACACCTACGAGCAGTACTTC
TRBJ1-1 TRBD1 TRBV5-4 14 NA CASSTGQGNTEAFF TGTGCCAGCAGCACGGGACAGGGGAACACTGAAGCTTTCTTT
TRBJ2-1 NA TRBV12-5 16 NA CASGPHPGTPYNEQFF TGTGCTAGTGGTCCGCACCCCGGGACCCCCTACAATGAGCAGTTCTTC
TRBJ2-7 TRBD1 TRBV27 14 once CASSSTTGGHEQYF TGTGCCAGCAGTTCCACGACAGGGGGGCACGAGCAGTACTTC
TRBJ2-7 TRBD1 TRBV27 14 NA CASSLGTAVDEQYF TGTGCCAGCAGTTTAGGGACAGCCGTCGACGAGCAGTACTTC
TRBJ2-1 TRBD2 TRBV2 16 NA CASSWVAGGPVNEQFF TGTGCCAGCAGTTGGGTAGCGGGAGGGCCGGTCAATGAGCAGTTCTTC
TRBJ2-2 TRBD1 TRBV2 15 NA CASSDVGGDTGELFF TGTGCCAGCAGTGATGTAGGGGGCGACACCGGGGAGCTGTTTTTT
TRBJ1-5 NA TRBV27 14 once CASSLSQGSTPQHF TGTGCCAGCAGTTTATCTCAAGGGTCGACGCCCCAGCATTTT
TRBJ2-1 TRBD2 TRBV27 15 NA CASSQTSGISNEQFF TGTGCCAGCAGTCAGACTAGCGGCATCTCTAATGAGCAGTTCTTC
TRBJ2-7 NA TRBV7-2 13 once CASVSGTLYEQYF TGTGCCAGTGTATCCGGGACACTCTACGAGCAGTACTTC
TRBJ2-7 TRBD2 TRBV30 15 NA CAWSAGLAGPFEQYF TGTGCCTGGAGTGCCGGTCTAGCGGGACCTTTCGAGCAGTACTTC
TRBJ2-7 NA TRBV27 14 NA CASSLVGNSYEQYF TGTGCCAGCAGTTTAGTGGGGAACTCCTACGAGCAGTACTTC
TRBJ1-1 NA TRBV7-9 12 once CASSFGDTEAFF TGTGCCAGCAGCTTTGGTGACACTGAAGCTTTCTTT
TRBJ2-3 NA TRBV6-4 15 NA CASSGGVEATDTQYF TGTGCCAGCAGTGGAGGGGTAGAGGCGACAGATACGCAGTATTTT
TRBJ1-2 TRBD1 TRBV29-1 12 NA CSATGGNYGYTF TGCAGCGCTACAGGGGGCAACTATGGCTACACCTTC
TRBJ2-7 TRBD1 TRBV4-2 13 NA CASSQDTTGWQYF TGTGCCAGCAGCCAAGACACGACAGGGTGGCAGTACTTC
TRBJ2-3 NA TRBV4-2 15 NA CASSRTGGPTDTQYF TGTGCCAGCAGCCGAACCGGAGGGCCCACAGATACGCAGTATTTT
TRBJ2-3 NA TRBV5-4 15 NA CASSFSGGSTDTQYF TGTGCCAGCAGCTTTAGCGGAGGGAGCACAGATACGCAGTATTTT